The 15 T cell receptor beta chains in this list originate from one sample, sequenced in a study of CD8+ T cells in alopecia areata. Extracted from the samples, RNA was reverse transcribed into cDNA to serve as the sequencing template. TCRdb's table, derived via immunoSEQ multiplex PCR, lists solely in-frame clones and lacks some. The table shows 95,000 to 150,000 clones, with 47% occurring only once. The specimen was NKG2D-low CD8+ T cells sorted from blood. These receptors were obtained from a human donor with alopecia areata.

This clone was counted between two and nine times. V and J are TRBV28 and TRBJ2-1; 8 bases agree with TRBD2. Per the germline V gene, CDR1 is MDHEN and CDR2 is SYDVKM. The CDR3 has 13 amino acids. The V gene end was trimmed by 10 bases and the J gene end by 9 bases; junction bases not matched to a gene: 11. CDR3 sequence reads: CAIGAGVTAEQFF. In nucleotides, the CDR3 is TGTGCCATAGGAGCGGGAGTAACGGCTGAGCAGTTCTTC.

The chain links TRBV29-1 to TRBJ1-5, with D maybe TRBD1 (5 bases). Per germline, CDR1 SQVTM and CDR2 ANQGSEA. The CDR3 is 13 residues long. V was clipped by 6 bases and J by 6 bases, with 15 bases between them. The CDR3 DNA follows: TGCAGCGTGGGGGGGACGAAGGGTCAGCCCCAGCATTTT. This translates into CSVGGTKGQPQHF.

The J gene is TRBJ2-1, the V gene TRBV27; 14 nucleotides align to TRBD2. The CDR3 is 15 amino acids. J gave up 7 bases and V 6 bases, and 5 bases lay outside the gene matches. The V gene's germline CDR1 is MNHEY and CDR2 SMNVEV (reference sequence). As DNA, the CDR3 is TGTGCCAGCAGCCAGGGACTAGCGGGGGATAATGAGCAGTTCTTC. Translated, it gives CASSQGLAGDNEQFF.

The chain combines TRBV30 with TRBJ1-1; weak D call: TRBD1 (5 bases). The germline V and J ends were trimmed by 8 bases and 1 base, with 8 bases remaining between them. The CDR3 totals 11 residues. Germline CDR1 GTSNPN, CDR2 SVGIG (reference sequence). The chain's CDR3 is CARGQNTEAFF. The CDR3, as DNA: TGTGCCCGAGGACAGAACACTGAAGCTTTCTTT.

This clone was detected only a few times. This chain's CDR3 is CSVEENTEAFF. The CDR3, as DNA: TGCAGCGTTGAAGAGAACACTGAAGCTTTCTTT. The chain recombines TRBV29-1 with TRBJ1-1; no firm D call. The CDR3 is 11 residues long. Germline V gene sequence: CDR1 SQVTM, CDR2 ANQGSEA. V was trimmed by 0 bases and J by 1 base, leaving 0 bases between them.

This clone showed up just a few times. The J gene is TRBJ2-1, the V gene TRBV7-9; the match to TRBD2 covers 8 bases. Germline V gene sequence: CDR1 SEHNR, CDR2 FQNEAQ (reference sequence). The CDR3 is 16 residues long. The V gene end was trimmed by 5 bases and the J gene end by 6 bases; junction bases not matched to a gene: 12. CDR3 in DNA: TGTGCCAGCAGCCAACAGATAGCGGGATTGGGCAATGAGCAGTTCTTC. It yields the protein CASSQQIAGLGNEQFF. Full variable domain (outside the CDR3, taken from reference TRBV7-9 and TRBJ2-1): DTGVSQNPRHKITKRGQNVTFRCDPISEHNRLYWYRQTLGQGPEFLTYFQNEAQLEKSRLLSDRFSAERPKGSFSTLEIQRTEQGDSAMYLCASSQQIAGLGNEQFFGPGTRLTVL.

The chain has TRBV27 and TRBJ1-1, with D possibly being TRBD1 (5 bases). The CDR3 runs to 13 residues. V was shortened by 2 bases and J by 4 bases, with 8 bases between the two germline ends. Germline V gene lookup returns CDR1 MNHEY and CDR2 SMNVEV (reference sequence). CDR3 loop: CASSLGGSTEAFF. The CDR3 DNA follows: TGTGCCAGCAGTTTAGGGGGAAGCACTGAAGCTTTCTTT.

The V call is TRBV30, the J call TRBJ2-7; no clear D gene. From germline, CDR1 is GTSNPN and CDR2 SVGIG (reference sequence). Trimming shortened V by 1 base and J by 7 bases, and 11 bases separated the two germline ends. The CDR3 runs 12 residues. The CDR3 region has the DNA TGTGCCTGGAGTGCAGAACAGCAAGAGCAGTACTTC. Its translation is CAWSAEQQEQYF.

This clone has only a few counts. The chain recombines TRBV6-5 with TRBJ2-1; 13 bases are a match to TRBD2. Per the germline V gene, CDR1 is MNHEY and CDR2 is SVGAGI. The V and J ends lost 2 bases and 7 bases, in that order; junction bases with no gene match: 2. CDR3 length: 15 residues. The CDR3 bases are TGTGCCAGCAGTTACAGGACTAGCGGGGGTAATGAGCAGTTCTTC. Translation gives CASSYRTSGGNEQFF.

This clone turned up a few times. The chain combines TRBV15 with TRBJ1-1, with a weak D call TRBD1 (5 bases). CDR3 length equals 14 residues. CDR1 and CDR2 (germline): LNHNV, YYDKDF (reference sequence). The ends were cut back, 3 bases at V and 7 bases at J, with 15 bases in the middle. The CDR3: CATSRDSVQGEAFF. CDR3 coding DNA: TGTGCCACCAGCAGGGATTCGGTGCAGGGTGAAGCTTTCTTT. The full variable domain, rest sourced from reference TRBV15 and TRBJ1-1, is DAMVIQNPRYQVTQFGKPVTLSCSQTLNHNVMYWYQQKSSQAPKLLFHYYDKDFNNEADTPDNFQSRRPNTSFCFLDIRSPGLGDTAMYLCATSRDSVQGEAFFGQGTRLTVV.

This clone is a singleton in its sample. This chain joins TRBV27 and TRBJ1-5; D unresolved. V dropped 1 base and J dropped 5 bases, with 6 bases sitting between them. The germline V gene has CDR1 MNHEY and CDR2 SMNVEV (reference sequence). The length of the CDR3 is 13 residues. The CDR3 loop reads CASSLYEDQPQHF. The CDR3 DNA sequence: TGTGCCAGCAGTTTATACGAGGATCAGCCCCAGCATTTT.

Details on this clone: Other DNA sequences in the sample encode the same CDR3. The V call is TRBV29-1, the J call TRBJ1-1; 7 bases align to TRBD1. The CDR3 spans 14 residues. The trim removed 4 bases at V and 0 bases at J, leaving 5 bases unmatched. Germline lookup yields CDR1 SQVTM and CDR2 ANQGSEA. The CDR3 DNA reads TGCAGCGTTGCCGGGACAGCGATGAACACTGAAGCTTTCTTT. Translation: CSVAGTAMNTEAFF. The whole variable domain, filled in from reference TRBV29-1 and TRBJ1-1, reads SAVISQKPSRDICQRGTSLTIQCQVDSQVTMMFWYRQQPGQSLTLIATANQGSEATYESGFVIDKFPISRPNLTFSTLTVSNMSPEDSSIYLCSVAGTAMNTEAFFGQGTRLTVV.

The chain is built from TRBV27 and TRBJ2-1; TRBD2 matches at 10 bases. The CDR3 totals 14 residues. V lost 8 bases and J lost 9; bases outside the gene matches: 10. Germline V gene data show CDR1 as MNHEY and CDR2 as SMNVEV (reference sequence). DNA for the CDR3: TGTGCCAGCGTTACTAGCGGGATGTTGGGTGAGCAGTTCTTC. It translates to CASVTSGMLGEQFF.

CDR3 loop: CASSQDRSEDYIQYF. Written as DNA, the CDR3 is TGCGCCAGCAGCCAAGATCGGTCCGAGGACTACATTCAGTACTTC. V usage is TRBV4-3 and J usage is TRBJ2-4; perhaps TRBD2 as D (5 bases). Germline V gene lookup returns CDR1 LGHNA and CDR2 YSLEER. V lost 0 bases to trimming and J lost 8 bases, with 14 bases between them. The CDR3 has 15 residues.

This sequence joins TRBV4-2 and TRBJ1-1; maybe TRBD1 (5 bases). The CDR3 is 16 residues long. Germline loops: CDR1 LGHNA, CDR2 YNFKEQ. The V end was cut by 3 bases, the J end by 1 base, with 15 bases between. CDR3 nucleotides: TGTGCCAGCAGCCACCCCAGGGATCGAGAGAACACTGAAGCTTTCTTT. Translated, it gives CASSHPRDRENTEAFF.